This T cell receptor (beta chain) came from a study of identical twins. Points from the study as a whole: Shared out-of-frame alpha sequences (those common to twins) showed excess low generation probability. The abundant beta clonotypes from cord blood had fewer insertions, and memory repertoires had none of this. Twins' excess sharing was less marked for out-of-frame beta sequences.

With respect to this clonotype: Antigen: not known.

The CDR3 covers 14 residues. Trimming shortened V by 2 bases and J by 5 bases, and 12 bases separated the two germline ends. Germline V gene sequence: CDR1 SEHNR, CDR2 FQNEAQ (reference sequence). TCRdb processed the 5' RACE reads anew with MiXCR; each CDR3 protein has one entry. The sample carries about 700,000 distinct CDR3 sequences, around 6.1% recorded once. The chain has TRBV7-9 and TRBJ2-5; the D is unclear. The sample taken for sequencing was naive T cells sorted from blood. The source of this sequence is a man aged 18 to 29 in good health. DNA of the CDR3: TGTGCCAGCAGCTTAAGTAGTAATATGGAGACCCAGTACTTC. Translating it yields CASSLSSNMETQYF.